Detailed here is one T cell receptor (beta chain). This record belongs to a study of blood T cell repertoires in COVID-19. Study at large: Spain, Italy and the United States supplied samples that represented acute and convalescent COVID-19. T cells, B-cell-depleted T cells, or PBMCs provided the cDNA or gDNA that served as material.

Germline lookup yields CDR1 MDHEN and CDR2 SYDVKM. The V and J ends lost 3 bases and 3 bases, in that order; junction bases with no gene match: 10. The CDR3 spans 17 residues. In the study's own analysis: Counts of nucleated cells, estimated from reference gene primer amplification, were obtained. TCRdb's copy holds only in-frame clones and misses some; the assay was immunoSEQ multiplex PCR. The DNA gave D and trimming, while V, J and clone size come from that table. The sample yields 180,000 or so clones, roughly 78% seen once. The sequence derives from a woman older than 75 with active or convalescent COVID-19. This chain uses TRBV28 with TRBJ2-1; 8 bases map to TRBD2. Source material: peripheral blood. CDR3 in amino acids: CASSFTLGGGYYNEQFF. The CDR3 DNA sequence: TGTGCCAGCAGTTTTACGCTAGGCGGGGGGTACTACAATGAGCAGTTCTTC.